This T cell receptor beta chain was obtained from a study of graft-versus-host responses after intestinal transplantation. Study background: Among the recipients, transplants were multivisceral, liver-intestinal, or isolated intestinal.

About this clone: Its antigen is currently unknown.

The table came from immunoSEQ multiplex PCR; TCRdb's copy has only in-frame clones and leaves some out. The table includes around 49,000 clones, roughly 90% detected once. This material consisted of unstimulated CD4+ T cells sorted from spleen or lymph node cells, taken before transplant. This receptor was identified in a human donor who was the organ donor for an intestinal transplant.

This CDR3 reads CARFHRGEETQYF. The DNA for the CDR3 is TGTGCCAGGTTCCATCGGGGGGAGGAGACCCAGTACTTC. The chain carries TRBV7-3 and TRBJ2-5; 7 bases agree with TRBD2. The germline V gene encodes CDR1 SGHTA and CDR2 FQGTGA. Trimming took 9 bases from V and 5 from J; bases not matched to a gene: 9. The CDR3 is made up of 13 amino acids.